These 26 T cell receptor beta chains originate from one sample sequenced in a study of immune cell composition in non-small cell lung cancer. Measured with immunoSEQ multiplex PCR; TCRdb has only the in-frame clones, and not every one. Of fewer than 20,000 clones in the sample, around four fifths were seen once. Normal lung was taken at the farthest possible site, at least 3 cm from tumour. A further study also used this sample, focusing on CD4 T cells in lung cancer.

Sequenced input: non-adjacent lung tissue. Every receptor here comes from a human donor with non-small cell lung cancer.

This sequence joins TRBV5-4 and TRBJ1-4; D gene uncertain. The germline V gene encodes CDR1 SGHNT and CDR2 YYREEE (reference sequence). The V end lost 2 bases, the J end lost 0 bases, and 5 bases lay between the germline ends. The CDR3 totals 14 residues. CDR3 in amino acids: CASSLRATNEKLFF. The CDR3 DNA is TGTGCCAGCAGCTTAAGGGCAACTAATGAAAAACTGTTTTTT.

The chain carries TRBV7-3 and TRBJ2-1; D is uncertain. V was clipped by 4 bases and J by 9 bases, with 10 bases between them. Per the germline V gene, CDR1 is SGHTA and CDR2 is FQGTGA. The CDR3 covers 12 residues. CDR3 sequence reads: CASSSNSPEQFF. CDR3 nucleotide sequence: TGTGCCAGCAGCTCCAATAGCCCTGAGCAGTTCTTC.

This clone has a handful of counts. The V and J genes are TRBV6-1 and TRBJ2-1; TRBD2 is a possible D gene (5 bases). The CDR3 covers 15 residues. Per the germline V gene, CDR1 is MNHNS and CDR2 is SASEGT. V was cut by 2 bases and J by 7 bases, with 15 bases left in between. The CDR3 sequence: CASSELLRVENEQFF. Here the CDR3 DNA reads TGTGCCAGCAGTGAACTTTTGCGGGTAGAAAATGAGCAGTTCTTC.

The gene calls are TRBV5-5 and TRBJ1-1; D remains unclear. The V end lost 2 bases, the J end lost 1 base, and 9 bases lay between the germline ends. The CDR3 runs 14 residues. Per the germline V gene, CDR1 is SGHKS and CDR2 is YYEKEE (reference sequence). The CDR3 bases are TGTGCCAGCAGCTTAGAACAATGGAACACTGAAGCTTTCTTT. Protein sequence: CASSLEQWNTEAFF.

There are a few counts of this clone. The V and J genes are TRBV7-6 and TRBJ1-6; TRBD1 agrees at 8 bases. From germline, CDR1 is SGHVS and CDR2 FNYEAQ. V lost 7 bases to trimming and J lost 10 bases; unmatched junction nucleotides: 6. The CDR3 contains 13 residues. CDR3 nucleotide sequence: TGTGCCAGCACCGGGACAGGCTCCTCACCCCTCCACTTT. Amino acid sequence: CASTGTGSSPLHF.

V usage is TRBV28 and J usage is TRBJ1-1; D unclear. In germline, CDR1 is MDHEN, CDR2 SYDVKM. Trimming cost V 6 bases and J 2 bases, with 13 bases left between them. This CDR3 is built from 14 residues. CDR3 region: CASRPEPGNTEAFF. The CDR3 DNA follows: TGTGCCAGCAGGCCCGAACCAGGTAACACTGAAGCTTTCTTT.

CDR3 coding DNA: TGTGCCAGTAGTAGACTGTTCATGAACACTGAAGCTTTCTTT. This encodes CASSRLFMNTEAFF. V gene TRBV19 combines with J gene TRBJ1-1; D is uncertain. In germline, CDR1 is LNHDA, CDR2 SQIVND (reference sequence). V was clipped by 4 bases and J by 0 bases, with 9 bases between them. The CDR3 is 14 amino acids.

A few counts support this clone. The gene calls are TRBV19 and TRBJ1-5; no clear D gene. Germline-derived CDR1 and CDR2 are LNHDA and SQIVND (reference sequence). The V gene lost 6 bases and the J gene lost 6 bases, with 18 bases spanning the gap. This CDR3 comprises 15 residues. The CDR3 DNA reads TGTGCCAGTAGCGCCCAGAGCCGCGGCGCTCAGCCCCAGCATTTT. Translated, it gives CASSAQSRGAQPQHF. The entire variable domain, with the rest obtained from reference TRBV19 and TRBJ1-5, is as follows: DGGITQSPKYLFRKEGQNVTLSCEQNLNHDAMYWYRQDPGQGLRLIYYSQIVNDFQKGDIAEGYSVSREKKESFPLTVTSAQKNPTAFYLCASSAQSRGAQPQHFGDGTRLSIL.

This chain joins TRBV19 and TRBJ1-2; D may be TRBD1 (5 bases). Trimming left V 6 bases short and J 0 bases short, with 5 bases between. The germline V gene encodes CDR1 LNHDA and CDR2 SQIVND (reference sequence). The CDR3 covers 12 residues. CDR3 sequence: CASSRANYGYTF. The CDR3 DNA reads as TGTGCCAGTAGCAGGGCTAACTATGGCTACACCTTC.

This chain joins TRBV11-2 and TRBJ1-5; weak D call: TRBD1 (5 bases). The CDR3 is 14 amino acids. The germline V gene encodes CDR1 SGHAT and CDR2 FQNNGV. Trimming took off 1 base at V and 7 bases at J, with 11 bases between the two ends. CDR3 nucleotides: TGTGCCAGCAGCTTAGGATATGGGGGACAGCCCCAGCATTTT. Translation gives CASSLGYGGQPQHF.

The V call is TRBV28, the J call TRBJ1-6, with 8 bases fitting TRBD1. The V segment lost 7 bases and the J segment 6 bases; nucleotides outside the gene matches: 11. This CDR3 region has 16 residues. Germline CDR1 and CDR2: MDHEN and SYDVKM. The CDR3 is CASIPAGRGLNSPLHF. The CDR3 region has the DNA TGTGCCAGCATACCCGCGGGCAGGGGGCTTAATTCACCCCTCCACTTT.

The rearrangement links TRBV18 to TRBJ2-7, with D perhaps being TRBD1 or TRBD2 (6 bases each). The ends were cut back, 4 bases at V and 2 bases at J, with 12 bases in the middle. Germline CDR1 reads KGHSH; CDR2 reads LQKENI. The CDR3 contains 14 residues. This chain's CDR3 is CASSRGAVTYEQYF. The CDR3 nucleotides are TGTGCCAGCTCACGGGGGGCCGTAACCTACGAGCAGTACTTC.

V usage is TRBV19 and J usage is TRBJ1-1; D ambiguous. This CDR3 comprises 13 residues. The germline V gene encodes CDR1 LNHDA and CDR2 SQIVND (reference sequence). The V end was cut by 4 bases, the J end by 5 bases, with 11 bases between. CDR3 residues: CASSRSRLTEAFF. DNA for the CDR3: TGTGCCAGTAGTAGGTCCAGGTTGACTGAAGCTTTCTTT.

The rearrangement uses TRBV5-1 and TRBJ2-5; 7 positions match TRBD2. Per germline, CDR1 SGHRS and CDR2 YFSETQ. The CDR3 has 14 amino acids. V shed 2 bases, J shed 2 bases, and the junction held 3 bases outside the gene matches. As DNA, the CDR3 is TGCGCCAGCAGCTTAAGTAGCGGGCAAGAGACCCAGTACTTC. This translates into CASSLSSGQETQYF.

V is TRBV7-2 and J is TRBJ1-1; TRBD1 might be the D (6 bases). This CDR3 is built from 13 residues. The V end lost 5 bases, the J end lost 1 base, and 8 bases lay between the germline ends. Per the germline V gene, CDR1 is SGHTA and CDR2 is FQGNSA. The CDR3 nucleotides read TGTGCCAGCAGCCTGGGGGCGAACACTGAAGCTTTCTTT. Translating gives CASSLGANTEAFF.

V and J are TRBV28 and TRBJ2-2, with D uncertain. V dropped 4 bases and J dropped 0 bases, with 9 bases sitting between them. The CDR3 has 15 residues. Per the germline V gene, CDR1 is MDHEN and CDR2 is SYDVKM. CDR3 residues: CASSSWYANTGELFF. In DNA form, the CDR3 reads TGTGCCAGCAGTTCCTGGTACGCGAACACCGGGGAGCTGTTTTTT.

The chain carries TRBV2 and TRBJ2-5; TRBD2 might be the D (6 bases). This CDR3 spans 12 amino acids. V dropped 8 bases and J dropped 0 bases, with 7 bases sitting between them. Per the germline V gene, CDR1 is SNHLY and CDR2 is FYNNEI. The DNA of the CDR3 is TGTGCCAGCCGGGAGTACCAAGAGACCCAGTACTTC. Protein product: CASREYQETQYF.

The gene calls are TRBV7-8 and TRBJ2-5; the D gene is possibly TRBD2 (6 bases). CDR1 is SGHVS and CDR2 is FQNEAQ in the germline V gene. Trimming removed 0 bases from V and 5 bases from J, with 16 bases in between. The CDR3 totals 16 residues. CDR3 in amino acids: CASSLAWDSKGETQYF. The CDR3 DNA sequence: TGTGCCAGCAGCTTAGCGTGGGACTCTAAGGGGGAGACCCAGTACTTC. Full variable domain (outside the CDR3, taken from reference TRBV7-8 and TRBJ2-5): GAGVSQSPRYKVAKRGQDVALRCDPISGHVSLFWYQQALGQGPEFLTYFQNEAQLDKSGLPSDRFFAERPEGSVSTLKIQRTQQEDSAVYLCASSLAWDSKGETQYFGPGTRLLVL.

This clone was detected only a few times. Here the CDR3 DNA reads TGTGCCAGCAGGCGTAGGGAGGGGACTAATGAAAAACTGTTTTTT. This gives the protein CASRRREGTNEKLFF. This chain uses TRBV4-2 with TRBJ1-4; D may be TRBD1 (5 bases). The CDR3 totals 15 residues. Trimming stripped 6 bases from V and 2 bases from J, with 13 bases between. Germline V CDR1 and CDR2: LGHNA, YNFKEQ.

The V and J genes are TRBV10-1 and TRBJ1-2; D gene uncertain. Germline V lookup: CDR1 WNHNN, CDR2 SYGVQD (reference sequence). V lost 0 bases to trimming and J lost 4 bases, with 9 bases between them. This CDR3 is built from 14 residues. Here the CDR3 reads CASSESGRTYGYTF. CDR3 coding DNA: TGCGCCAGCAGTGAGTCGGGCAGGACCTATGGCTACACCTTC.

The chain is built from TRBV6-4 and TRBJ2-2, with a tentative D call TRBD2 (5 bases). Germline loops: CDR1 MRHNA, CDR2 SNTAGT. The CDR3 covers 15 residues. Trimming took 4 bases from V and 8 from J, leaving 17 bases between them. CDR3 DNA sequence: TGTGCCAGCAGTGTGGCGGGCGCCGACCGGGGGGAGCTGTTTTTT. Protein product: CASSVAGADRGELFF.

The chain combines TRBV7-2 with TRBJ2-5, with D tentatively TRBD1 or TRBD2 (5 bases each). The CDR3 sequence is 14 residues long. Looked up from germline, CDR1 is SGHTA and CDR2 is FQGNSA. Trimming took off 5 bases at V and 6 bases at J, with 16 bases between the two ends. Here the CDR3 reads CASSRGTDAQTQYF. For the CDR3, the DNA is TGTGCCAGCAGCCGAGGGACGGACGCGCAGACCCAGTACTTC.

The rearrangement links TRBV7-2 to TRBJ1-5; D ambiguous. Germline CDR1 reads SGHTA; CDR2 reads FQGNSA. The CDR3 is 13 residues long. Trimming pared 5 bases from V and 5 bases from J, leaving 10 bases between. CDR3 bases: TGTGCCAGCAGCGCGGGGTGGGATCAGCCCCAGCATTTT. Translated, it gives CASSAGWDQPQHF.

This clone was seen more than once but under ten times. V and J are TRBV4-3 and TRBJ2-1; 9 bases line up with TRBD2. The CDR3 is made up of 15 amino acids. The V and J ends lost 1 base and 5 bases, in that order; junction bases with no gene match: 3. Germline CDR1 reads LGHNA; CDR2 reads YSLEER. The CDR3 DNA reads TGCGCCAGCAGCCAAGCGGGACTAGCCCACAATGAGCAGTTCTTC. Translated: CASSQAGLAHNEQFF.

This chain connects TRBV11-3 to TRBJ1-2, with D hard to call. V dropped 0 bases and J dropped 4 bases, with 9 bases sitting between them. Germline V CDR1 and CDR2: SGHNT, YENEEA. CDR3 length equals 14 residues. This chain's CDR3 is CASSLDLRLYGYTF. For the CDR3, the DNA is TGTGCCAGCAGCTTAGATCTACGGCTCTATGGCTACACCTTC.

CDR3 DNA sequence: TGCGCCAGCAGCTTGGAGCCAGCGAGGTCCACTGAAGCTTTCTTT. Translation gives CASSLEPARSTEAFF. The chain joins TRBV5-1 to TRBJ1-1; D is unresolved. Germline-derived CDR1 and CDR2 are SGHRS and YFSETQ. V lost 0 bases and J 4 bases, leaving 13 bases between the germline ends. The CDR3 loop spans 15 amino acids. The entire variable domain, with the rest obtained from reference TRBV5-1 and TRBJ1-1, is as follows: KAGVTQTPRYLIKTRGQQVTLSCSPISGHRSVSWYQQTPGQGLQFLFEYFSETQRNKGNFPGRFSGRQFSNSRSEMNVSTLELGDSALYLCASSLEPARSTEAFFGQGTRLTVV.